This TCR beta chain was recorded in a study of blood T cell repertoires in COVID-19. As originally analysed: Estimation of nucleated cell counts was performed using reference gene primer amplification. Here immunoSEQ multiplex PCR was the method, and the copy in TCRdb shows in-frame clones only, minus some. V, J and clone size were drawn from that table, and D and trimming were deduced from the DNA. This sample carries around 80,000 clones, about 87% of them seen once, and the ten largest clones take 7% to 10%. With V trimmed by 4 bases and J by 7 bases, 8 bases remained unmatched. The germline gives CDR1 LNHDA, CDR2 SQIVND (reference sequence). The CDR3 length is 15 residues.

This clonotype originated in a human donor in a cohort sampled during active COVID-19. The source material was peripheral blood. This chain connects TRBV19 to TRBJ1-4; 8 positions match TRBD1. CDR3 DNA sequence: TGTGCCAGTAGTAGGACAGGGTTCGGGGCTGAAAAACTGTTTTTT. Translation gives CASSRTGFGAEKLFF.